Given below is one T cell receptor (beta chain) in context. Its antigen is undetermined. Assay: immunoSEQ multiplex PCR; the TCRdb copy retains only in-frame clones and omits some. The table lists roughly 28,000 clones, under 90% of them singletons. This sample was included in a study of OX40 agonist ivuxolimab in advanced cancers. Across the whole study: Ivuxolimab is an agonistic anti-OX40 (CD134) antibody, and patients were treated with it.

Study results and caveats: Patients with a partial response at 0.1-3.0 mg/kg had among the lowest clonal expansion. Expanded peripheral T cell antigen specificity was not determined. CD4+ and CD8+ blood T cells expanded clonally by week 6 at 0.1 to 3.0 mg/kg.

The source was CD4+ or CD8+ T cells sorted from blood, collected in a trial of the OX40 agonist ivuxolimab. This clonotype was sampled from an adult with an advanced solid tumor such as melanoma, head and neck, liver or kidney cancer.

The CDR3 DNA is TGTGCCTGGACCGTCGGGGGGGGTGAAGCTTTCTTT. This gives the protein CAWTVGGGEAFF. The chain recombines TRBV30 with TRBJ1-1; a possible D gene is TRBD1 (5 bases). Germline loops: CDR1 GTSNPN, CDR2 SVGIG (reference sequence). The CDR3 extends over 12 amino acids. The V and J ends lost 4 bases and 7 bases respectively, with 13 bases between them.